This TCR beta chain was obtained from a study of patients and donors after allogeneic stem cell transplantation. TCRdb recomputed calls from the RT-PCR reads with MiXCR, one row per CDR3 protein. The sample lists 800,000 to 1,000,000 distinct CDR3 sequences; 18% were seen once. The CDR3 totals 17 residues. In germline, CDR1 is LGHNA, CDR2 YNFKEQ. With 5 bases clipped from V and 2 bases from J, the junction kept 10 bases outside the gene matches. The receptor's source is a human donor who was either an allogeneic HSCT recipient or a stem cell or donor lymphocyte infusion donor (not recorded which). It is not recorded whose cells these are; they may come from a transplant donor. Sequenced: blood, either unsorted or a sorted T cell fraction (not recorded which). V usage is TRBV4-2 and J usage is TRBJ2-3, with 10 bases matching TRBD2. The CDR3 spells CASSLLASGRATDTQYF. The DNA for the CDR3 is TGTGCCAGCAGCTTACTAGCAAGCGGGAGGGCCACAGATACGCAGTATTTT.